This is a list of T cell receptor beta chains from one sample in a study of T cell responses to AZD1222 COVID-19 vaccine. Data came from immunoSEQ multiplex PCR; TCRdb stores just in-frame clones and leaves some out. The sample includes approximately 110,000 clones, approximately 85% of them seen just once. This specimen consisted of peripheral blood, obtained on day 0 of AZD1222 vaccination. The receptors here all came from an adult in good health. Each CDR3 is given with its conserved first and last residue. The D gene is left open where the match is weak. Where a row states a size, it is once, few, many or the class of an expanded clone; other rows omit it.

D gene	V gene	clone size	J gene	CDR3 protein	CDR3 DNA
-	TRBV6-6	-	TRBJ2-7	CASRWGAGYEQYF	TGTGCCAGCAGGTGGGGGGCTGGCTACGAGCAGTACTTC
-	TRBV11-1	medium-sized	TRBJ1-1	CASGRFFGTEAFF	TGTGCCAGCGGGAGATTCTTTGGGACTGAAGCTTTCTTT
-	TRBV5-6	-	TRBJ2-7	CASSYEGHPGGEQYF	TGTGCCAGCAGCTATGAGGGACACCCAGGAGGCGAGCAGTACTTC
-	TRBV7-9	-	TRBJ1-2	CASSLEGRQVNGYTF	TGTGCCAGCAGCTTAGAAGGGAGACAGGTCAATGGCTACACCTTC
-	TRBV28	-	TRBJ1-5	CASSLTRGVGNQPQHF	TGTGCCAGCAGTTTGACGAGGGGCGTGGGCAATCAGCCCCAGCATTTT
-	TRBV2	-	TRBJ1-1	CASRPLGQDPNTEAFF	TGTGCCAGCAGGCCATTAGGTCAGGACCCGAACACTGAAGCTTTCTTT
-	TRBV2	-	TRBJ1-5	CASSEIGTDSNQPQHF	TGTGCCAGCAGTGAAATTGGGACGGATAGCAATCAGCCCCAGCATTTT
TRBD1	TRBV7-2	once	TRBJ2-5	CASCNTGTAGETQYF	TGTGCCAGCTGTAATACCGGGACAGCAGGGGAGACCCAGTACTTC
-	TRBV2	-	TRBJ2-3	CASSGVASTDTQYF	TGTGCCAGCAGTGGGGTCGCTAGCACAGATACGCAGTATTTT
TRBD2	TRBV7-7	-	TRBJ2-1	CASSLATSGGDEQFF	TGTGCTAGCAGCTTAGCGACTAGCGGGGGAGATGAGCAGTTCTTC
-	TRBV5-6	-	TRBJ1-1	CASSLAWLGAVTEAFF	TGTGCCAGCAGCTTGGCCTGGTTGGGGGCGGTCACTGAAGCTTTCTTT
-	TRBV7-8	-	TRBJ1-1	CASSLGHERTDTEAFF	TGTGCCAGCAGCTTAGGGCATGAGCGTACGGACACTGAAGCTTTCTTT
TRBD1	TRBV5-6	-	TRBJ1-4	CASSFKQGGKEKLFF	TGTGCCAGCAGCTTCAAACAGGGGGGGAAGGAAAAACTGTTTTTT
TRBD2	TRBV4-2	-	TRBJ2-1	CASSQEGARGGNEQFF	TGTGCCAGCAGCCAAGAAGGTGCGCGGGGGGGGAATGAGCAGTTCTTC
-	TRBV10-2	-	TRBJ1-3	CASSVSSGNTIYF	TGCGCCAGCAGTGTAAGCTCTGGAAACACCATATATTTT
-	TRBV5-4	-	TRBJ1-1	CASSPSNRGTEAFF	TGTGCCAGCAGCCCGTCTAACCGGGGCACTGAAGCTTTCTTT
TRBD2	TRBV5-4	-	TRBJ2-3	CASSFGGAFSDTQYF	TGTGCCAGCAGCTTCGGGGGGGCCTTTTCAGATACGCAGTATTTT
TRBD2	TRBV5-1	-	TRBJ2-1	CASSSGLAGGDNEQFF	TGCGCCAGCAGCTCGGGACTAGCGGGGGGCGACAATGAGCAGTTCTTC
-	TRBV10-3	-	TRBJ1-1	CAISDRPGGGTEAFF	TGTGCCATCAGCGATAGGCCAGGAGGAGGTACTGAAGCTTTCTTT
-	TRBV28	-	TRBJ1-2	CASGPGRANYGYTF	TGTGCCAGCGGTCCGGGCAGGGCCAACTATGGCTACACCTTC
TRBD2	TRBV6-7	-	TRBJ2-7	CASSSRERASSGTYEQYF	TGTGCCAGCAGTTCGAGAGAAAGGGCGTCTAGCGGGACCTACGAGCAGTACTTC
-	TRBV4-2	-	TRBJ1-2	CASSQGETAYGYTF	TGTGCCAGCAGCCAAGGCGAGACAGCCTATGGCTACACCTTC
TRBD1	TRBV5-6	-	TRBJ2-7	CASSYDRAVGEQYF	TGTGCCAGCAGTTACGACAGGGCGGTAGGTGAGCAGTACTTC
-	TRBV24-1	-	TRBJ2-5	CATSDLTGFGETQYF	TGTGCCACCAGTGATTTGACAGGGTTTGGAGAGACCCAGTACTTC
TRBD1	TRBV19	-	TRBJ1-5	CASFTPGQGDQPQHF	TGTGCCAGCTTCACCCCGGGACAGGGTGATCAGCCCCAGCATTTT
TRBD1	TRBV6-5	-	TRBJ1-5	CASSYTWTGDQPQHF	TGTGCCAGCAGTTACACCTGGACAGGTGATCAGCCCCAGCATTTT
-	TRBV5-1	-	TRBJ1-1	CASSFRDTEAFF	TGCGCCAGCAGTTTCAGAGACACTGAAGCTTTCTTT
-	TRBV7-2	-	TRBJ2-2	CASSLNRNTGELFF	TGTGCCAGCAGCTTAAACAGGAACACCGGGGAGCTGTTTTTT
TRBD2	TRBV19	-	TRBJ2-3	CASSILVSASGGTDTQYF	TGTGCCAGTAGTATATTAGTTTCGGCTAGCGGGGGCACAGATACGCAGTATTTT
-	TRBV27	-	TRBJ2-7	CASSLSAGVAYEQYF	TGTGCCAGCAGTTTATCGGCAGGGGTCGCGTACGAGCAGTACTTC
-	TRBV5-6	-	TRBJ2-2	CASSFVRNGAGELFF	TGTGCCAGCAGCTTCGTCCGGAATGGAGCCGGGGAGCTGTTTTTT
-	TRBV20-1	-	TRBJ1-5	CSASWAGGPWSNQPQHF	TGCAGTGCTAGTTGGGCAGGAGGCCCCTGGAGCAATCAGCCCCAGCATTTT
-	TRBV6-5	-	TRBJ1-1	CASSYYRAGTEAFF	TGTGCCAGCAGTTACTACAGGGCGGGTACTGAAGCTTTCTTT
-	TRBV7-2	-	TRBJ1-2	CASSFENYGYTF	TGTGCCAGCAGCTTCGAAAACTATGGCTACACCTTC
-	TRBV18	-	TRBJ2-2	CASSRTGAGELFF	TGTGCCAGCTCACGGACGGGGGCCGGGGAGCTGTTTTTT
TRBD1	TRBV6-5	-	TRBJ2-7	CASSYGRQGRYEQYF	TGTGCCAGCAGTTACGGGAGACAGGGACGTTACGAGCAGTACTTC
-	TRBV7-9	-	TRBJ1-2	CASSPMGTLGYTF	TGTGCCAGCAGTCCTATGGGGACGCTTGGCTACACCTTC
-	TRBV12-3/TRBV12-4	once	TRBJ2-3	CASSFSPRHTQYF	TGTGCCAGCAGTTTCTCCCCCAGGCATACGCAGTATTTT
-	TRBV6-5	-	TRBJ2-2	CASLTQGNGELFF	TGTGCCAGCCTGACTCAGGGTAACGGGGAGCTGTTTTTT
TRBD2	TRBV3-1/TRBV3-2	once	TRBJ2-7	CASSLGTSGDPYEQYF	TGTGCCAGCAGCCTAGGGACTAGCGGGGACCCCTACGAGCAGTACTTC
TRBD1	TRBV28	-	TRBJ1-2	CASSAGTGSYGYTF	TGTGCCAGCAGTGCCGGGACAGGGTCCTATGGCTACACCTTC
-	TRBV25-1	-	TRBJ2-1	CASSELDFNEQFF	TGTGCCAGCAGTGAATTGGATTTCAATGAGCAGTTCTTC
-	TRBV5-1	-	TRBJ1-2	CASSSGQLITNYGYTF	TGCGCCAGCAGCTCTGGACAGCTTATTACTAACTATGGCTACACCTTC
-	TRBV3-1/TRBV3-2	-	TRBJ2-1	CASSQGIVPHNEQFF	TGTGCCAGCAGCCAGGGCATAGTCCCCCACAATGAGCAGTTCTTC
-	TRBV3-1/TRBV3-2	once	TRBJ1-1	CASSQYPRNTEAFF	TGTGCCAGCAGCCAATACCCCAGGAACACTGAAGCTTTCTTT
TRBD1	TRBV3-1/TRBV3-2	-	TRBJ2-5	CASSQPGQKYF	TGTGCCAGTTCTCAACCGGGACAGAAGTACTTC
TRBD1	TRBV28	-	TRBJ1-2	CASRRQGATNYGYTF	TGTGCCAGCAGACGACAGGGGGCTACTAACTATGGCTACACCTTC
-	TRBV12-3/TRBV12-4	-	TRBJ2-3	CASTISRDDTQYF	TGTGCCAGCACCATCTCCAGAGATGATACGCAGTATTTT
-	TRBV28	-	TRBJ2-7	CASSLQPGEQYF	TGTGCCAGCAGTCTACAACCGGGGGAGCAGTACTTC
-	TRBV28	-	TRBJ1-1	CASSLTVEAFF	TGTGCCAGCAGTTTGACAGTTGAAGCTTTCTTT
TRBD1	TRBV11-1	-	TRBJ2-3	CASSSGTGTDTQYF	TGTGCCAGCAGCTCAGGGACAGGCACAGATACGCAGTATTTT
-	TRBV2	-	TRBJ1-5	CASSAQDPTQHF	TGTGCCAGCAGTGCACAGGACCCGACCCAGCATTTT